The 18 T cell receptor beta chains below all came from one sample that was sequenced in a study of breast tumors, draining lymph nodes, adjacent tissues. MiXCR, applied by TCRdb to the multiplex PCR reads, yields one record per CDR3 protein. Of over 15,000 distinct CDR3 sequences listed, around half were seen once; the top ten hold 16%. What was sequenced was tumor-adjacent breast tissue. The source of these receptors is a female donor with breast cancer. Some clones in this sample may be carry-over from other donors' samples.

The chain joins TRBV19 to TRBJ2-7; 14 positions agree with TRBD2. Germline trimming cut 3 bases from V and 6 bases from J; bases unmatched to any gene: 4. The CDR3 contains 15 residues. Germline CDR1 and CDR2: LNHDA and SQIVND (reference sequence). The chain's CDR3 is CASSMGLAGEGEQYF. CDR3 DNA: TGTGCCAGTAGTATGGGACTAGCGGGAGAAGGCGAGCAGTACTTC.

Only a few counts were recorded for this clonotype. The chain is built from TRBV14 and TRBJ2-2; TRBD2 matches 15 bases. The V segment lost 4 bases and the J segment 3 bases; nucleotides outside the gene matches: 15. CDR1 SGHDN and CDR2 FVKESK come from the germline V gene. The CDR3 spans 21 residues. The CDR3 nucleotides are TGTGCCAGCAGCCTCGATACCACCGGGACTAGCGGGAGGTGGGACACCGGGGAGCTGTTTTTT. Amino acids: CASSLDTTGTSGRWDTGELFF. The variable domain in full, completed from reference TRBV14 and TRBJ2-2, reads EAGVTQFPSHSVIEKGQTVTLRCDPISGHDNLYWYRRVMGKEIKFLLHFVKESKQDESGMPNNRFLAERTGGTYSTLKVQPAELEDSGVYFCASSLDTTGTSGRWDTGELFFGEGSRLTVL.

This clonotype was recorded at least ten times. The chain couples TRBV28 to TRBJ2-7; 8 bases agree with TRBD1. The junction had 6 bases not matched to a gene; V was cut back by 6 bases and J by 2 bases. Per the germline V gene, CDR1 is MDHEN and CDR2 is SYDVKM. The CDR3 loop spans 14 amino acids. This chain's CDR3 is CASRQDRATYEQYF. CDR3 sequence (DNA): TGTGCCAGCAGACAGGACAGGGCAACCTACGAGCAGTACTTC.

In this sample, this clonotype turned up a few times. The chain links TRBV6-1 to TRBJ1-1; D gene uncertain. The length of the CDR3 is 15 residues. CDR1 MNHNS and CDR2 SASEGT come from the germline V gene. The ends were cut back, 3 bases at V and 10 bases at J, with 21 bases in the middle. CDR3 sequence reads: CASSDWEGGRSAAFF. The DNA for the CDR3 is TGTGCCAGCAGTGACTGGGAGGGAGGAAGGTCTGCAGCTTTCTTT.

This clonotype is classed as medium-sized (0.01 to 0.1%). The chain employs TRBV7-2 and TRBJ2-7; D may correspond to TRBD1 or TRBD2 (6 bases each). This CDR3 is built from 14 residues. V lost 7 bases and J lost 6, with 19 bases in between. Germline V gene data show CDR1 as SGHTA and CDR2 as FQGNSA. The CDR3 DNA reads as TGTGCCAGCACCCGTCTCTGGGGGGCTCTCGAGCAGTACTTC. This gives the protein CASTRLWGALEQYF.

J is TRBJ1-5 and V is TRBV19; unclear D gene. Germline V gene sequence: CDR1 LNHDA, CDR2 SQIVND (reference sequence). The CDR3 runs 16 residues. Trimming removed 6 bases from V and 1 base from J, with 16 bases in between. The CDR3 reads CASRTGGLWSNQPQHF. The CDR3 coding sequence is TGTGCCAGTAGAACTGGAGGGCTATGGAGCAATCAGCCCCAGCATTTT.

This clonotype was observed at least ten times. One junction end disagrees with the germline gene, perhaps due to a read error. V gene TRBV27 combines with J gene TRBJ2-6; D uncertain. The CDR3 contains 15 residues. The germline gives CDR1 MNHEY, CDR2 SMNVEV (reference sequence). The CDR3 loop reads CASSLGSYGSNVLTF. The CDR3 DNA follows: TGTGCCAGCAGTTTAGGAAGTTATGGGTCCAACGTCCTGACTTTC.

The gene calls are TRBV30 and TRBJ2-4; tentative D call: TRBD2 (5 bases). This CDR3 contains 20 residues. V lost 0 bases to trimming and J lost 0 bases, with 24 bases between them. Looked up from germline, CDR1 is GTSNPN and CDR2 is SVGIG (reference sequence). This CDR3 is CAWSVSRRFGNRGAKNIQYF. CDR3 sequence (DNA): TGTGCCTGGAGTGTATCACGGCGGTTCGGGAACAGAGGAGCCAAAAACATTCAGTACTTC.

At least ten counts were recorded for this clonotype. The J gene is TRBJ2-3, the V gene TRBV27; possibly TRBD1 for D (6 bases). This CDR3 region has 14 residues. From germline, CDR1 is MNHEY and CDR2 SMNVEV (reference sequence). Trimming stripped 1 base from V and 4 bases from J, with 9 bases between. The CDR3 reads CASSLYRASDTQYF. CDR3 DNA: TGTGCCAGCAGTTTATACAGGGCTTCAGATACGCAGTATTTT.

This clonotype was detected many times. The chain is built from TRBV4-1 and TRBJ1-1; possibly TRBD1 for D (5 bases). V lost 8 bases and J lost 4, with 14 bases in between. The CDR3 is made up of 13 amino acids. Germline CDR1 MGHRA, CDR2 YSYEKL. CDR3 loop: CASQTARGTEAFF. The CDR3 bases are TGCGCCAGCCAGACAGCCCGGGGCACTGAAGCTTTCTTT.

This chain links TRBV6-5 with TRBJ1-6; TRBD1 aligns across 10 bases. The germline V gene has CDR1 MNHEY and CDR2 SVGAGI. CDR3 length equals 15 residues. The junction had 5 bases not matched to a gene; V was cut back by 2 bases and J by 10 bases. The CDR3 spells CASSYGTGDGSPLHF. In DNA form, the CDR3 reads TGTGCCAGCAGTTACGGGACAGGGGATGGCTCACCCCTCCACTTT.

V usage is TRBV20-1 and J usage is TRBJ1-2, with D unresolved. This CDR3 spans 13 amino acids. Germline CDR1 is DFQATT and CDR2 is SNEGSKA (reference sequence). The V and J ends lost 6 bases and 0 bases respectively, with 11 bases between them. CDR3 coding DNA: TGCAGTGCCGCACGGGTACCTAACTATGGCTACACCTTC. It translates to CSAARVPNYGYTF.

The genes are TRBV28 and TRBJ2-5, with 9 bases that match TRBD2. CDR3 length: 14 residues. Germline assignment: CDR1 MDHEN and CDR2 SYDVKM. J was trimmed by 5 bases and V by 5 bases; bases with no gene match: 6. CDR3 bases: TGTGCCAGCAGTCCCCGGCTAGCGGGGGAGACCCAGTACTTC. This gives the protein CASSPRLAGETQYF.

The chain links TRBV20-1 to TRBJ2-1, with 7 bases that match TRBD1. The length of the CDR3 is 15 residues. Germline V gene sequence: CDR1 DFQATT, CDR2 SNEGSKA (reference sequence). V shed 2 bases, J shed 4 bases, and the junction held 8 bases outside the gene matches. The CDR3 DNA reads TGCAGTGCTAGAAACTATCAGGGGGAATACAATGAGCAGTTCTTC. Translated: CSARNYQGEYNEQFF.

V is TRBV7-9 and J is TRBJ2-1; 11 bases line up with TRBD2. The germline gives CDR1 SEHNR, CDR2 FQNEAQ (reference sequence). This CDR3 is 16 amino acids long. The V and J ends lost 5 bases and 7 bases, in that order; junction bases with no gene match: 10. The CDR3 reads CASSPLLAGAINEQFF. The CDR3 DNA follows: TGTGCCAGCAGCCCACTACTAGCGGGAGCAATTAATGAGCAGTTCTTC.

This clonotype has at least ten counts. The rearrangement links TRBV6-2 or TRBV6-3 to TRBJ2-2; possibly TRBD1 for D (5 bases). Deletions cut 1 base from V and 5 bases from J, with 8 bases between. CDR3 length: 14 residues. CDR1 is MNHEY and CDR2 is SVGEGT in the germline V gene. The CDR3 sequence: CASSYFTGTGELFF. CDR3 sequence (DNA): TGTGCCAGCAGTTACTTCACAGGAACCGGGGAGCTGTTTTTT.

The chain has TRBV7-2 and TRBJ2-1, with unresolved D. Germline CDR1 is SGHTA and CDR2 is FQGNSA. With 3 bases removed from V and 10 bases from J, the gap between germline ends came to 7 bases. CDR3 length equals 11 residues. The CDR3 DNA follows: TGTGCCAGCAGCTTGAACCGGGAGCAGTTCTTC. Amino acid sequence: CASSLNREQFF. The full variable domain, rest sourced from reference TRBV7-2 and TRBJ2-1, is GAGVSQSPSNKVTEKGKDVELRCDPISGHTALYWYRQSLGQGLEFLIYFQGNSAPDKSGLPSDRFSAERTGGSVSTLTIQRTQQEDSAVYLCASSLNREQFFGPGTRLTVL.

The chain carries TRBV14 and TRBJ1-2; D perhaps matches TRBD1 (5 bases). Looked up from germline, CDR1 is SGHDN and CDR2 is FVKESK. The CDR3 spans 14 residues. V was pared by 0 bases and J by 7 bases, with 12 bases between. The CDR3: CASSQDPGRGGYTF. Written as DNA, the CDR3 is TGTGCCAGCAGCCAAGATCCCGGTAGGGGTGGCTACACCTTC.